The clone carrying this T cell receptor (beta chain) showed up many times. Its antigen is not identified. One junction end does not reproduce the germline sequence, and a read error may be involved. CDR3 length: 14 amino acids. Through Arm-PCR of CDR3 regions and iRepertoire HTBI primers, TCR beta libraries were built. The authors' processing: From all samples, identification returned 12 to 15 TRBJ and just over 60 TRBV segments. TCRdb re-analysed the multiplex PCR reads in MiXCR, keeping a single row per CDR3 protein. The V and J calls and clone size are TCRdb's, not the authors'. The sample has roughly 380,000 distinct CDR3 sequences, about a sixth seen once. The time point denotes: newly diagnosed GD, antithyroid drugs for less than 3 months. Researchers made the TCR library from RNA that was extracted from PBMCs. The entry originates in a study of regulatory T cells in long-lasting Graves disease. As for the study in general: Graves' patients, newly diagnosed, had taken antithyroid drugs under 3 months. The study, taken as a whole, reports: Persistent disease exhibited a predilection for TRBV28, TRBJ1-2 and TRBJ2-5. The persistent group shared some 2,700 public clonotypes, more than the roughly 970 shared by new patients.

Here the sequenced sample was peripheral blood mononuclear cells (PBMCs), taken at new diagnosis, from a patient treated with antithyroid drugs. The sequence was obtained from a female donor with Graves disease. This chain joins TRBV12-3 or TRBV12-4 and TRBJ2-2, with 7 bases aligning to TRBD2. The CDR3 nucleotides read TGTGCCAGCAGCTTAGCCGGGGGGACCGGGGAGCTGTTTTTT. Its protein product is CASSLAGGTGELFF.